Shown below are 24 T cell receptor beta chains from a single sample sequenced in a study of T cell responses to AZD1222 COVID-19 vaccine. Data came from immunoSEQ multiplex PCR; TCRdb stores just in-frame clones and leaves some out. Of roughly 89,000 clones listed, around 89% were seen once; the top ten hold roughly 4.5%. The sequencing here drew on peripheral blood, taken on day 0 of MenACWY control vaccination. All receptors come from an adult in good health.

This clone showed up just once. The chain recombines TRBV5-5 with TRBJ2-7; TRBD1 agrees at 11 bases. J was trimmed by 3 bases and V by 3 bases; bases with no gene match: 5. The CDR3 extends over 15 amino acids. Germline CDR1 is SGHKS and CDR2 is YYEKEE (reference sequence). The CDR3 reads CASSWGQGGNYEQYF. The CDR3 nucleotides are TGTGCCAGCAGCTGGGGACAGGGGGGGAACTACGAGCAGTACTTC.

This chain connects TRBV6-5 to TRBJ2-7, with 7 bases that match TRBD2. The CDR3 is made up of 13 amino acids. Trimming took 8 bases from V and 4 from J; bases not matched to a gene: 8. The germline CDR1 and CDR2 sequences are MNHEY and SVGAGI. The CDR3 DNA follows: TGTGCCAGCCGAAGCGGGACGGAATACGAGCAGTACTTC. Its translation: CASRSGTEYEQYF.

CDR3 sequence: CASSLGLYTGELFF. CDR3 nucleotide sequence: TGCGCCAGCAGCTTGGGACTCTACACCGGGGAGCTGTTTTTT. This rearrangement joins TRBV5-1 to TRBJ2-2; no firm D call. The ends were cut back, 0 bases at V and 3 bases at J, with 6 bases in the middle. The germline gives CDR1 SGHRS, CDR2 YFSETQ. This CDR3 spans 14 amino acids.

V gene TRBV10-2 combines with J gene TRBJ1-6, with D tentatively TRBD1 (5 bases). V was trimmed by 8 bases and J by 9 bases, leaving 17 bases between them. Looked up from germline, CDR1 is WSHSY and CDR2 is SAAADI. This CDR3 has 14 residues. The CDR3 DNA reads TGCGCCAGCGCTGATGGAGGGGCGCCTTCACCCCTCCACTTT. The encoded protein is CASADGGAPSPLHF.

The chain has TRBV14 and TRBJ2-7; 7 bases map to TRBD1. Trimming at V came to 5 bases and at J to 2 bases, leaving 6 bases not matched to a gene. Germline V CDR1 and CDR2: SGHDN, FVKESK. This CDR3 region has 14 residues. The CDR3 loop is CASSTNRGAYEQYF. In nucleotides, the CDR3 is TGTGCCAGCAGCACCAACAGGGGTGCCTACGAGCAGTACTTC.

This clone showed up just a few times. The chain has TRBV7-9 and TRBJ2-6; D unclear. Trimming left V 1 base short and J 4 bases short, with 8 bases between. The CDR3 has 15 amino acids. Germline V gene lookup returns CDR1 SEHNR and CDR2 FQNEAQ (reference sequence). In nucleotides, the CDR3 is TGTGCCAGCAGCTTAGTAATATCCGGGGCCAACGTCCTGACTTTC. It is translated as CASSLVISGANVLTF.

This rearrangement joins TRBV6-4 to TRBJ2-6, with 7 nucleotides matching TRBD1. CDR3 length equals 16 residues. The V segment lost 5 bases and the J segment 4 bases; nucleotides outside the gene matches: 8. In germline, CDR1 is MRHNA, CDR2 SNTAGT. CDR3 nucleotide sequence: TGTGCCAGCAGTAAAGGAACAGGGGCCGGGGCCAACGTCCTGACTTTC. This gives the protein CASSKGTGAGANVLTF.

In this sample, this clone turned up once. V usage is TRBV28 and J usage is TRBJ1-3; no reliable D call. Germline V gene sequence: CDR1 MDHEN, CDR2 SYDVKM. The CDR3 consists of 15 residues. V lost 5 bases and J 2 bases, leaving 13 bases between the germline ends. In nucleotides, the CDR3 is TGTGCCAGCAGTCTAGACGTGAGGGCTGGAAACACCATATATTTT. This translates into CASSLDVRAGNTIYF.

The rearrangement links TRBV19 to TRBJ2-3; a weak D match, TRBD1 (5 bases). This CDR3 comprises 14 residues. CDR1 is LNHDA, CDR2 SQIVND, per germline (reference sequence). Trimming shortened V by 7 bases and J by 0 bases, and 11 bases separated the two germline ends. The CDR3 reads CASKFRASTDTQYF. The CDR3 DNA sequence: TGTGCCAGTAAGTTCAGGGCTAGCACAGATACGCAGTATTTT.

The V and J genes are TRBV9 and TRBJ2-2, with unresolved D. Germline V lookup: CDR1 SGDLS, CDR2 YYNGEE. V lost 0 bases, J lost 3 bases, and 3 bases lay in between. The CDR3 length is 13 residues. The CDR3 nucleotides read TGTGCCAGCAGCGTAGTGTACACCGGGGAGCTGTTTTTT. Translation: CASSVVYTGELFF. Drawing the rest from reference TRBV9 and TRBJ2-2, the complete variable domain is DSGVTQTPKHLITATGQRVTLRCSPRSGDLSVYWYQQSLDQGLQFLIQYYNGEERAKGNILERFSAQQFPDLHSELNLSSLELGDSALYFCASSVVYTGELFFGEGSRLTVL.

The chain has TRBV5-4 and TRBJ1-6, with 9 bases identical to TRBD1. Unmatched junction bases numbered 8, after V lost 3 bases and J lost 7 bases. The CDR3 has 16 amino acids. Per germline, CDR1 SGHNT and CDR2 YYREEE (reference sequence). The CDR3 protein is CASSSEQGARNSPLHF. The CDR3 bases are TGTGCCAGCAGCTCGGAACAGGGGGCGCGGAATTCACCCCTCCACTTT.

V gene TRBV24-1 combines with J gene TRBJ2-3; 9 nucleotides agree with TRBD2. Germline V lookup: CDR1 KGHDR, CDR2 SFDVKD. The CDR3 has 15 amino acids. V lost 1 base to trimming and J lost 5 bases; unmatched junction nucleotides: 3. CDR3 nucleotide sequence: TGTGCCACCAGTGATTTTGATAGCGGGAGAGATACGCAGTATTTT. Its protein is CATSDFDSGRDTQYF.

The V gene is TRBV6-5, the J gene TRBJ1-1, with D tentatively TRBD1 (5 bases). V was shortened by 2 bases and J by 1 base, with 14 bases between the two germline ends. The CDR3 contains 16 residues. Germline-derived CDR1 and CDR2 are MNHEY and SVGAGI. Here the CDR3 reads CASSYEGAPRNTEAFF. The DNA of the CDR3 is TGTGCCAGCAGTTACGAAGGGGCCCCTAGGAACACTGAAGCTTTCTTT.

The V and J genes are TRBV21-1 and TRBJ1-3. TRBV21-1 is marked as a pseudogene. The CDR3 has 15 amino acids. CDR3 coding DNA: TGTGCCAGCAGCCGACCTGAGGGGCCTGGAAACACCATATATTTT. Its protein product is CASSRPEGPGNTIYF.

The chain carries TRBV6-6 and TRBJ2-7, with a possible D match to TRBD2 (6 bases). Trimming removed 2 bases at V and 5 bases at J, with 16 bases between. Germline values: CDR1 MNHNY, CDR2 SVGAGI (reference sequence). There are 15 residues in the CDR3. CDR3 loop: CASSYLRGGIHEQYF. The DNA of the CDR3 is TGTGCCAGCAGTTACCTCCGGGGCGGGATCCACGAGCAGTACTTC.

The chain's CDR3 is CASSSSGSRYTQYF. DNA of the CDR3: TGTGCCAGCAGCTCCAGCGGGAGTAGGTATACGCAGTATTTT. The gene calls are TRBV11-3 and TRBJ2-3; 8 bases align to TRBD2. The CDR3 extends over 14 amino acids. V lost 4 bases, J lost 7 bases, and 7 bases stayed unmatched. CDR1 is SGHNT, CDR2 YENEEA, per germline.

The chain recombines TRBV6-2 or TRBV6-3 with TRBJ1-1; D unresolved. V lost 6 bases, J lost 2 bases, and 4 bases lay in between. This CDR3 is 11 amino acids long. Germline V CDR1 and CDR2: MNHEY, SVGEGT. CDR3: CASSTNTEAFF. The CDR3 region has the DNA TGTGCCAGCAGCACAAACACTGAAGCTTTCTTT.

V gene TRBV9 combines with J gene TRBJ2-2, with D possibly being TRBD1 (5 bases). CDR3 length equals 15 residues. In germline, CDR1 is SGDLS, CDR2 YYNGEE. With 5 bases removed from V and 4 bases from J, the gap between germline ends came to 15 bases. The CDR3 DNA follows: TGTGCCAGCAGTCCTCCAGCTACAGGCACCGGGGAGCTGTTTTTT. Amino acids: CASSPPATGTGELFF. The variable domain in full, completed from reference TRBV9 and TRBJ2-2, reads DSGVTQTPKHLITATGQRVTLRCSPRSGDLSVYWYQQSLDQGLQFLIQYYNGEERAKGNILERFSAQQFPDLHSELNLSSLELGDSALYFCASSPPATGTGELFFGEGSRLTVL.

The genes are TRBV6-6 and TRBJ2-7; TRBD1 aligns across 9 bases. Losses at the gene ends were 5 bases for V and 6 bases for J; bases not matched to a gene: 14. Germline CDR1 MNHNY, CDR2 SVGAGI (reference sequence). This CDR3 is built from 16 residues. CDR3 sequence reads: CASSRFTGGDRSEQYF. The DNA for the CDR3 is TGTGCCAGCAGTCGATTCACAGGGGGCGACCGGTCCGAGCAGTACTTC.

The rearrangement joins TRBV30 to TRBJ1-3, with D uncertain. Germline lookup yields CDR1 GTSNPN and CDR2 SVGIG (reference sequence). The V gene lost 3 bases and the J gene lost 3 bases, with 15 bases spanning the gap. This CDR3 region has 15 residues. The CDR3 DNA sequence: TGTGCCTGGAGAAATCTGGGGTTAGATGGAAACACCATATATTTT. As protein: CAWRNLGLDGNTIYF.

The rearrangement links TRBV2 to TRBJ1-4; the D is unclear. Germline CDR1 SNHLY, CDR2 FYNNEI. Trimming cost V 4 bases and J 3 bases, with 9 bases left between them. The CDR3 loop spans 14 amino acids. CDR3 loop: CASSVGQANEKLFF. The DNA of the CDR3 is TGTGCCAGCAGTGTCGGTCAGGCTAATGAAAAACTGTTTTTT.

This clone was seen only once. V usage is TRBV15 and J usage is TRBJ2-2; no clear D. The CDR3 covers 16 residues. Germline CDR1 LNHNV, CDR2 YYDKDF (reference sequence). Trimming pared 1 base from V and 7 bases from J, leaving 16 bases between. The CDR3 region is CATSRAGVAPHGELFF. In nucleotides, the CDR3 is TGTGCCACCAGCAGAGCTGGAGTAGCCCCCCACGGGGAGCTGTTTTTT.

The rearrangement joins TRBV7-9 to TRBJ1-1, with a possible D match to TRBD1 (5 bases). CDR1 is SEHNR, CDR2 FQNEAQ, per germline (reference sequence). The CDR3 is 15 residues long. Trimming cost V 1 base and J 3 bases, with 12 bases left between them. CDR3 residues: CASSLEGIPDTEAFF. CDR3 DNA sequence: TGTGCCAGCAGCTTAGAGGGGATACCTGACACTGAAGCTTTCTTT.

This chain links TRBV20-1 with TRBJ2-1, with 7 positions matching TRBD1. Germline CDR1 and CDR2: DFQATT and SNEGSKA (reference sequence). The CDR3 spans 11 residues. Unmatched junction bases numbered 3, after V lost 8 bases and J lost 5 bases. The CDR3 sequence: CSLDRNNEQFF. The DNA for the CDR3 is TGCAGTCTGGACAGGAACAATGAGCAGTTCTTC.